The 27 T cell receptor beta chains presented below share a single source sample, sequenced in a study of T cell repertoires in aging, cancer and after chemotherapy. A mixed TRB-A/B primer pool amplified rearranged TRB by multiplex touch-down PCR. TCRdb passed the multiplex PCR reads through MiXCR, listing each CDR3 protein once. The data show about 4,600 distinct CDR3 sequences, around 20% seen once. Peripheral blood genomic DNA, not sorted cells or RNA, was the template. Material for sequencing was blood. The receptors shown here come from a human donor with a blood cancer.

V usage is TRBV19 and J usage is TRBJ1-5; 8 bases fit TRBD1. V was clipped by 5 bases and J by 3 bases; unmatched bases: 9. The germline V gene encodes CDR1 LNHDA and CDR2 SQIVND (reference sequence). This CDR3 is 16 amino acids long. In nucleotides, the CDR3 is TGTGCCAGTAGTCCCCAGACAGGGGAGGCCAATCAGCCCCAGCATTTT. It yields the protein CASSPQTGEANQPQHF.

Regarding this clonotype: This may be a read error, as it is one base from a much larger clone. V is TRBV15 and J is TRBJ1-5; D is unclear. Germline CDR1 and CDR2: LNHNV and YYDKDF (reference sequence). The CDR3 is 14 residues long. The CDR3 here is CATSSSNSIQPQHF. In DNA, the CDR3 is TGTGCCACCAGCAGTTCAAATAGCATTCAGCCCCAGCATTTT.

By its share, this clonotype is medium-sized. The chain couples TRBV6-5 to TRBJ2-1, with 11 bases matching TRBD1. The CDR3 is 17 residues long. Trimming cost V 2 bases and J 9 bases; bases outside gene matches: 12. Per germline, CDR1 MNHEY and CDR2 SVGAGI. In DNA, the CDR3 is TGTGCCAGCAGTTACAACTCAGGACAGGGGGCGCCTCGTGAGCAGTTCTTC. Its translation: CASSYNSGQGAPREQFF.

By sample share, this clonotype is medium-sized. The chain uses TRBV6-5 and TRBJ1-4; TRBD1 aligns across 7 bases. Germline values: CDR1 MNHEY, CDR2 SVGAGI. V shed 5 bases and J 10 bases; nucleotides not matched to a gene: 10. The CDR3 contains 14 residues. CDR3 DNA sequence: TGTGCCAGCAGTACATCCCGACAGGGAAGAAAACTGTTTTTT. The encoded protein is CASSTSRQGRKLFF.

Turning to this clonotype: Possible read error: a much larger clone is one base away. The CDR3 region has the DNA TGTGCCAGCTCAAGGGCGTCGAGGGGGTTCGGCAATAAGCAGTTCTTC. Its protein is CASSRASRGFGNKQFF. The chain couples TRBV18 to TRBJ2-1, with D possibly matching TRBD1 (6 bases). Looked up from germline, CDR1 is KGHSH and CDR2 is LQKENI. The CDR3 runs 16 residues.

By proportion, this clonotype is medium-sized (0.01 to 0.1%). The chain uses TRBV6-5 and TRBJ1-4; D is uncertain. The germline V gene has CDR1 MNHEY and CDR2 SVGAGI. Trimming removed 7 bases at V and 7 bases at J, with 13 bases between. The CDR3 is 13 residues long. The CDR3 region has the DNA TGTGCCAGCACCGGCAGCATGGGTGAAAAACTGTTTTTT. Translating it yields CASTGSMGEKLFF.

Comments on this clonotype: A junction end diverges from the germline sequence, so it may reflect a read error. The chain employs TRBV19 and TRBJ1-2; D perhaps matches TRBD1 (6 bases). CDR1 LNHDA and CDR2 SQIVND come from the germline V gene (reference sequence). CDR3 length equals 15 residues. CDR3 nucleotide sequence: TGTGCCAGTAGCCCCCGGGGGGGGCCTAACCATGGCTACACCTTC. Protein sequence: CASSPRGGPNHGYTF.

This clonotype is medium-sized. The chain employs TRBV19 and TRBJ2-6; TRBD2 might be the D (5 bases). From germline, CDR1 is LNHDA and CDR2 SQIVND (reference sequence). The length of the CDR3 is 15 residues. Trimming left V 3 bases short and J 2 bases short, with 8 bases between. In DNA form, the CDR3 reads TGTGCCAGTAGTATGCGGGTAGCTGGGGCCAACGTCCTGACTTTC. This translates into CASSMRVAGANVLTF.

This clonotype rates as medium-sized (0.01 to 0.1%). This chain joins TRBV19 and TRBJ2-5, with 7 bases aligning to TRBD1. The CDR3 is 19 amino acids. The ends lost 3 bases at V and 4 bases at J; junction bases unmatched: 20. In germline, CDR1 is LNHDA, CDR2 SQIVND (reference sequence). The CDR3 loop reads CASSIPRQGTSRLLETQYF. CDR3 coding DNA: TGTGCCAGTAGTATCCCTCGACAGGGTACCAGCCGCTTGTTAGAGACCCAGTACTTC.

The gene calls are TRBV12-3 or TRBV12-4 and TRBJ1-1; D not resolved. CDR3 length: 13 residues. The V and J ends lost 2 bases and 3 bases respectively, with 7 bases between them. The CDR3 coding sequence is TGTGCCAGCAGTTTAAACGGAGACACTGAAGCTTTCTTT. It is translated as CASSLNGDTEAFF.

This clonotype was detected once. This chain links TRBV5-1 with TRBJ1-1, with D hard to call. Trimming cost V 0 bases and J 1 base, with 4 bases left between them. CDR3 length equals 13 residues. Germline CDR1 and CDR2: SGHRS and YFSETQ. The CDR3 DNA follows: TGCGCCAGCAGCTTGGCCGGGAACACTGAAGCTTTCTTT. This translates into CASSLAGNTEAFF.

This clonotype was detected a few times. This chain uses TRBV7-2 with TRBJ1-2, with 7 bases fitting TRBD1. V lost 6 bases, J lost 5 bases, and 6 bases stayed unmatched. Germline V gene data show CDR1 as SGHTA and CDR2 as FQGNSA. CDR3 length: 13 residues. CDR3 loop: CASRPTGVYGYTF. The CDR3 DNA follows: TGTGCCAGCAGACCCACAGGGGTGTATGGCTACACCTTC. Combining the CDR3 with reference TRBV7-2 and TRBJ1-2 gives the whole variable domain GAGVSQSPSNKVTEKGKDVELRCDPISGHTALYWYRQSLGQGLEFLIYFQGNSAPDKSGLPSDRFSAERTGGSVSTLTIQRTQQEDSAVYLCASRPTGVYGYTFGSGTRLTVV.

Judged by abundance, this clonotype is medium-sized. The chain uses TRBV19 and TRBJ1-3; no clear D. CDR1 and CDR2 from the germline V gene are LNHDA and SQIVND (reference sequence). V lost 5 bases to trimming and J lost 4 bases, with 6 bases between them. This CDR3 comprises 12 residues. CDR3 sequence reads: CASSPQGNTIYF. In DNA form, the CDR3 reads TGTGCCAGTAGTCCACAGGGAAACACCATATATTTT.

By share, this clonotype ranks as medium-sized (0.01 to 0.1%). V gene TRBV6-2 or TRBV6-3 combines with J gene TRBJ2-3; D not resolved. CDR3 length: 12 amino acids. The germline V gene encodes CDR1 MNHEY and CDR2 SVGEGT. V dropped 7 bases and J dropped 6 bases, with 11 bases sitting between them. DNA of the CDR3: TGTGCCAGCAACGACTTTCCGGATACGCAGTATTTT. It translates to CASNDFPDTQYF.

With regard to this clonotype: This may come from a read error, since a much larger clone is one base off. The chain combines TRBV10-1 with TRBJ2-6, with D unclear. Germline loops: CDR1 WNHNN, CDR2 SYGVQD (reference sequence). This CDR3 has 14 amino acids. Trimming pared 8 bases from V and 2 bases from J, leaving 10 bases between. CDR3: CASRQGTGANVLTF. The CDR3 nucleotides are TGCGCCAGCCGGCAAGGGACTGGGGCCAACGTCCTGACTTTC.

V usage is TRBV10-3 and J usage is TRBJ2-7; D not resolved. This CDR3 contains 13 residues. CDR1 is ENHRY and CDR2 is SYGVKD in the germline V gene. Trimming removed 2 bases from V and 2 bases from J, with 7 bases in between. CDR3: CAISEPPTYEQYF. CDR3 DNA: TGTGCCATCAGTGAGCCACCGACCTACGAGCAGTACTTC.

By sample share, this clonotype is medium-sized. The chain recombines TRBV10-3 with TRBJ2-5; D unresolved. V dropped 8 bases and J dropped 2 bases, with 9 bases sitting between them. The germline gives CDR1 ENHRY, CDR2 SYGVKD. CDR3 length equals 12 residues. CDR3 nucleotides: TGTGCCATCGGGCCAGCTCAAGAGACCCAGTACTTC. This translates into CAIGPAQETQYF.

The table lists this clonotype with a few counts. The chain is built from TRBV7-2 and TRBJ2-7, with D uncertain. Germline V gene sequence: CDR1 SGHTA, CDR2 FQGNSA. The V and J ends lost 5 bases and 7 bases respectively, with 12 bases between them. This CDR3 contains 12 residues. CDR3 loop: CASSPAMREQYF. CDR3 bases: TGTGCCAGCAGCCCAGCAATGCGGGAGCAGTACTTC.

For this clonotype: This sequence may be a read error, since a much larger clone differs from it by one base. The J gene is TRBJ2-2, the V gene TRBV14; no reliable D call. The CDR3 has 16 amino acids. Trimming left V 1 base short and J 3 bases short, with 12 bases between. Germline CDR1 and CDR2: SGHDN and FVKESK. CDR3: CASSQVDDWYTGELFF. Written as DNA, the CDR3 is TGTGCCAGCAGCCAAGTAGACGACTGGTACACCGGGGAGCTGTTTTTT. The full variable domain, with the rest looked up from reference TRBV14 and TRBJ2-2, is EAGVTQFPSHSVIEKGQTVTLRCDPISGHDNLYWYRRVMGKEIKFLLHFVKESKQDESGMPNNRFLAERTGGTYSTLKVQPAELEDSGVYFCASSQVDDWYTGELFFGEGSRLTVL.

This clonotype is deemed medium-sized. The chain links TRBV19 to TRBJ2-3; 9 nucleotides match TRBD2. The CDR3 has 15 residues. The germline CDR1 and CDR2 sequences are LNHDA and SQIVND (reference sequence). Trimming cost V 3 bases and J 1 base; bases outside gene matches: 2. The CDR3 nucleotides are TGTGCCAGTAGTATGAGGACTAGCGGCACAGATACGCAGTATTTT. It codes for CASSMRTSGTDTQYF.

In its sample, this clonotype ranks as medium-sized. CDR3 amino acids: CASSSFKPLPGLAADTQYF. The CDR3 nucleotides read TGTGCCAGCAGCTCTTTCAAACCCCTCCCGGGACTAGCAGCAGATACGCAGTATTTT. The V and J genes are TRBV7-6 and TRBJ2-3, with 9 bases fitting TRBD2. Germline-derived CDR1 and CDR2 are SGHVS and FNYEAQ. Germline trimming cut 4 bases from V and 4 bases from J; bases unmatched to any gene: 18. The CDR3 runs to 19 residues.

This clonotype is medium-sized by share. The chain uses TRBV30 and TRBJ2-1; TRBD2 matches at 8 bases. Looked up from germline, CDR1 is GTSNPN and CDR2 is SVGIG (reference sequence). The CDR3 covers 16 residues. Germline trimming cut 3 bases from V and 4 bases from J; bases unmatched to any gene: 11. The CDR3 loop reads CAWSDLRGGRYNEQFF. In nucleotides, the CDR3 is TGTGCCTGGAGCGACCTCCGGGGGGGCCGGTACAATGAGCAGTTCTTC. Complete variable domain (other parts from reference TRBV30 and TRBJ2-1): SQTIHQWPATLVQPVGSPLSLECTVEGTSNPNLYWYRQAAGRGLQLLFYSVGIGQISSEVPQNLSASRPQDRQFILSSKKLLLSDSGFYLCAWSDLRGGRYNEQFFGPGTRLTVL.

Concerning this clonotype itself: Just one base apart from a much larger clone, this may be a read error. The chain couples TRBV5-1 to TRBJ2-5; no clear D. This CDR3 has 17 amino acids. Germline V gene data show CDR1 as SGHRS and CDR2 as YFSETQ. The CDR3 DNA sequence: TGCGCCTTCATCCAGAACGGAGTTAATTACAATCAAGAGACCCGGTACTTC. It is translated as CAFIQNGVNYNQETRYF.

By proportion, this clonotype is medium-sized (0.01 to 0.1%). The chain joins TRBV5-1 to TRBJ2-2; D is ambiguous. V lost 2 bases to trimming and J lost 11 bases, with 13 bases between them. The V gene's germline CDR1 is SGHRS and CDR2 YFSETQ. The CDR3 consists of 13 residues. The CDR3: CASSLAPTTELFF. The CDR3 region has the DNA TGCGCCAGCAGCTTAGCACCGACAACTGAGCTGTTTTTT.

CDR3 protein: CASRAGLERRDTQYF. The DNA for the CDR3 is TGTGCCAGCAGAGCGGGACTAGAGAGGAGGGATACGCAGTATTTT. This rearrangement joins TRBV12-3 or TRBV12-4 to TRBJ2-3; 8 nucleotides align to TRBD2. The CDR3 sequence is 15 residues long. Germline trimming cut 6 bases from V and 6 bases from J; bases unmatched to any gene: 11.

This clonotype was seen a few times. The V gene is TRBV7-2, the J gene TRBJ2-5; possible D gene TRBD2, 6 bases. There are 14 residues in the CDR3. V shed 6 bases and J shed 1 base, with 12 bases lying between them. Germline V lookup: CDR1 SGHTA, CDR2 FQGNSA. CDR3 nucleotide sequence: TGTGCCAGCAGACCTCGGGGGTTCCAAGAGACCCAGTACTTC. Translated, it gives CASRPRGFQETQYF.

Relative to its sample, this clonotype is medium-sized. This rearrangement joins TRBV30 to TRBJ2-1, with D hard to call. This CDR3 is built from 12 residues. Germline lookup yields CDR1 GTSNPN and CDR2 SVGIG (reference sequence). V lost 4 bases, J lost 0 bases, and 4 bases lay in between. The CDR3 DNA sequence: TGTGCCTGGACGTCCTCCTACAATGAGCAGTTCTTC. This encodes CAWTSSYNEQFF.